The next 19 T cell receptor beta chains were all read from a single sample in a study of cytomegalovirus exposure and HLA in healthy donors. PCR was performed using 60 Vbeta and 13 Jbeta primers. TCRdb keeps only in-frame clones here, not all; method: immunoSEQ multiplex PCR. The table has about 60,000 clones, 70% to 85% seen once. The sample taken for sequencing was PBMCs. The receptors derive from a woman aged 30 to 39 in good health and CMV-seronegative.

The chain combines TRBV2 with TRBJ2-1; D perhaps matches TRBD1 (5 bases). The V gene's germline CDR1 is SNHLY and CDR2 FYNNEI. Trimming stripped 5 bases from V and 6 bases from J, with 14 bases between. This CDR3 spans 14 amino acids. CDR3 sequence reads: CASSTGRASNEQFF. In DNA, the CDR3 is TGTGCCAGCAGTACGGGCAGGGCTAGCAATGAGCAGTTCTTC. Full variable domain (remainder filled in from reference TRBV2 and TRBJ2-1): EPEVTQTPSHQVTQMGQEVILRCVPISNHLYFYWYRQILGQKVEFLVSFYNNEISEKSEIFDDQFSVERPDGSNFTLKIRSTKLEDSAMYFCASSTGRASNEQFFGPGTRLTVL.

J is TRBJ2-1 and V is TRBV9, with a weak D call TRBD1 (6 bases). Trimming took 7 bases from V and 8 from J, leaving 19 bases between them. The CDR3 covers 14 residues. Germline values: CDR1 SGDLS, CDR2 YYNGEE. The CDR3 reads CASCLSTGGDEQFF. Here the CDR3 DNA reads TGTGCCAGCTGCTTATCAACTGGGGGCGATGAGCAGTTCTTC. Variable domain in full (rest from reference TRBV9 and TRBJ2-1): DSGVTQTPKHLITATGQRVTLRCSPRSGDLSVYWYQQSLDQGLQFLIQYYNGEERAKGNILERFSAQQFPDLHSELNLSSLELGDSALYFCASCLSTGGDEQFFGPGTRLTVL.

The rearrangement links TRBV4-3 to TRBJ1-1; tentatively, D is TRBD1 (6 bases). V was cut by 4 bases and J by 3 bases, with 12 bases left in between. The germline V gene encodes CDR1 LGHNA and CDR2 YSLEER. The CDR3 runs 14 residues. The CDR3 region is CASSLSRGYTEAFF. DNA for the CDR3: TGCGCCAGCAGCCTTTCAAGGGGGTACACTGAAGCTTTCTTT.

The chain's CDR3 is CASSIPGTVYGYTF. The CDR3 DNA reads TGTGCCAGTAGTATCCCGGGGACAGTCTATGGCTACACCTTC. This rearrangement joins TRBV19 to TRBJ1-2, with TRBD1 identical over 7 bases. The CDR3 spans 14 residues. V shed 3 bases and J 4 bases; nucleotides not matched to a gene: 5. Germline lookup yields CDR1 LNHDA and CDR2 SQIVND (reference sequence).

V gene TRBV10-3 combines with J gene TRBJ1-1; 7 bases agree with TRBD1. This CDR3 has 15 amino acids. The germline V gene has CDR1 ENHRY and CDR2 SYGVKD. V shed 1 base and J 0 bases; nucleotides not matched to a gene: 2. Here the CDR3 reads CAISELGQLNTEAFF. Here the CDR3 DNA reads TGTGCCATCAGTGAGTTGGGACAGCTGAACACTGAAGCTTTCTTT.

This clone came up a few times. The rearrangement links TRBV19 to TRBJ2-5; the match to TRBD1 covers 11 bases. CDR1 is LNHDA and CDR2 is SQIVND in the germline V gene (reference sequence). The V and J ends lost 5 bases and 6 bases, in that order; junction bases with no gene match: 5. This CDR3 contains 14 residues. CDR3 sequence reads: CASSPGQGGQTQYF. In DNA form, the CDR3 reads TGTGCCAGTAGTCCGGGACAGGGGGGACAGACCCAGTACTTC.

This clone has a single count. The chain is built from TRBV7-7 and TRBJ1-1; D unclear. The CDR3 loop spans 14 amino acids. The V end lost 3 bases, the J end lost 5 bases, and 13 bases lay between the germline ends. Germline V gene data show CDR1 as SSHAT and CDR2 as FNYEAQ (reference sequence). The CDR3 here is CASSFGGSRTEAFF. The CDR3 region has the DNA TGTGCCAGCAGCTTCGGAGGGTCAAGGACTGAAGCTTTCTTT.

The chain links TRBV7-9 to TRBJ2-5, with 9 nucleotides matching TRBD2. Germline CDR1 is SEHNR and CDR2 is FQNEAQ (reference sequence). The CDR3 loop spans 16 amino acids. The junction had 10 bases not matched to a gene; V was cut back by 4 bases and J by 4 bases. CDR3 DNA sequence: TGTGCCAGCAGCTCCCTAGCGGGAAGTCCTCCAGAGACCCAGTACTTC. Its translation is CASSSLAGSPPETQYF.

CDR3 bases: TGTGCCAGCAGCCCAAAAGAAGCCACCGGGGAGCTGTTTTTT. It specifies CASSPKEATGELFF. The gene calls are TRBV7-2 and TRBJ2-2; no firm D call. This CDR3 contains 14 residues. V lost 5 bases and J lost 4, with 11 bases in between. Germline CDR1 reads SGHTA; CDR2 reads FQGNSA.

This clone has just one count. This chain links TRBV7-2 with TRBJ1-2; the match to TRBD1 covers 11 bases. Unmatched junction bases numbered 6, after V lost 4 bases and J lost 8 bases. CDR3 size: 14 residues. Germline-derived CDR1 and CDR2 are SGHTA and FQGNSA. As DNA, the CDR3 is TGTGCCAGCAGCTCTGGACAGGGGGCGCGGGGCTACACCTTC. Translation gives CASSSGQGARGYTF.

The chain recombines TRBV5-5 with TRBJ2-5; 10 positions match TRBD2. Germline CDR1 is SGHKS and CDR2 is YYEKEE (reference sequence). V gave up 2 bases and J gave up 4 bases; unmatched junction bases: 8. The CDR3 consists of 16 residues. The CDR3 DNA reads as TGTGCCAGCAGCTTCAAGCGGGAGGGAATTCGAGAGACCCAGTACTTC. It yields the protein CASSFKREGIRETQYF.

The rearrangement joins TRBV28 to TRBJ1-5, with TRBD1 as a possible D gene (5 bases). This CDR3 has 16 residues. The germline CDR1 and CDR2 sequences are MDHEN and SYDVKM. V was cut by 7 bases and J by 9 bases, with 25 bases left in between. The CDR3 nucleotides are TGTGCCAGCATTCAACTTGGGGCAGATATTATGGCGCCCCAGCATTTT. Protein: CASIQLGADIMAPQHF.

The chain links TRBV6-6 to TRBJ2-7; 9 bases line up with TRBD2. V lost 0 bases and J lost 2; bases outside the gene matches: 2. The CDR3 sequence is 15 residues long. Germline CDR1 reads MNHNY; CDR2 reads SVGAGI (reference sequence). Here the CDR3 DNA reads TGTGCCAGCAGTTACTCGGCGGGGGGGACCTACGAGCAGTACGTC. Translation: CASSYSAGGTYEQYV.

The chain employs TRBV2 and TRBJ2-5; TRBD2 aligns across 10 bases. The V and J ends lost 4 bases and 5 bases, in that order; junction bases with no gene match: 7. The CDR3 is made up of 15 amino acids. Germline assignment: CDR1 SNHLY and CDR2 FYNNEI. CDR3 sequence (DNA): TGTGCCAGCAGTGGATCAGCGGGGGGGGTGGAGACCCAGTACTTC. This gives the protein CASSGSAGGVETQYF.

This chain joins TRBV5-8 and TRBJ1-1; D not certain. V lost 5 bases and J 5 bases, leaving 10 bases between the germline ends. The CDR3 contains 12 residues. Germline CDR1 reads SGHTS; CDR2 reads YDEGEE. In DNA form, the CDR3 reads TGTGCCAGCAGTTGGACTGGGACTGAAGCTTTCTTT. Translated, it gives CASSWTGTEAFF.

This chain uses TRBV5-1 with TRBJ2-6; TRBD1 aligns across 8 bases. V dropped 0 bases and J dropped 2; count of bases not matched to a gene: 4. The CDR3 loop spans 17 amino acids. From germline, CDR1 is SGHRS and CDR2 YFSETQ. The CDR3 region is CASSLGQGTAGANVLTF. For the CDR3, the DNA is TGCGCCAGCAGCTTGGGACAGGGGACGGCTGGGGCCAACGTCCTGACTTTC.

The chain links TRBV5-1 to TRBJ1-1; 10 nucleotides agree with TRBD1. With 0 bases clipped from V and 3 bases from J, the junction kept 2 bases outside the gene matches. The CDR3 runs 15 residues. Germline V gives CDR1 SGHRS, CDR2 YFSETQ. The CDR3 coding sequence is TGCGCCAGCAGCTTGGCAGGGACAGGGGACACTGAAGCTTTCTTT. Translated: CASSLAGTGDTEAFF.

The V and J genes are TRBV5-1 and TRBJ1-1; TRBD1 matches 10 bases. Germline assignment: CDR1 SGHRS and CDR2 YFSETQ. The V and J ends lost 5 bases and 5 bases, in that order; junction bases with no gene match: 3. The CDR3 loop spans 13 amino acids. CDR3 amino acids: CASRGTGETEAFF. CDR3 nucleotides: TGCGCCAGCAGGGGGACAGGGGAAACTGAAGCTTTCTTT. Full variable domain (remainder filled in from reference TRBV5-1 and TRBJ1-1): KAGVTQTPRYLIKTRGQQVTLSCSPISGHRSVSWYQQTPGQGLQFLFEYFSETQRNKGNFPGRFSGRQFSNSRSEMNVSTLELGDSALYLCASRGTGETEAFFGQGTRLTVV.

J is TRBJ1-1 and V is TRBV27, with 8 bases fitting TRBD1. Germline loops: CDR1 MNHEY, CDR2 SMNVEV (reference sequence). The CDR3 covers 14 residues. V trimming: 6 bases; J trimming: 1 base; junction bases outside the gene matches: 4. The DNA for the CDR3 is TGTGCCAGCAGAAAACAGGGGGGGAACACTGAAGCTTTCTTT. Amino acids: CASRKQGGNTEAFF.